The rows below give T cell receptor beta chains drawn from one sample of a study of blood T cell repertoires in COVID-19. Method: immunoSEQ multiplex PCR; TCRdb's copy keeps in-frame clones and lacks some. The sample contains some 270,000 clones, roughly 84% of which appear only once. The sample was PBMCs or T cells enriched from blood (not recorded which). The receptors stem from a man aged 50 to 60 who had recovered from COVID-19. CDR3s include the opening cysteine and the closing phenylalanine or tryptophan. A D gene is named only where the DNA matches it firmly. Clone sizes are given selectively: once, few, many, or a class where the clone is expanded.

v_gene	abundance	d_gene	j_gene	CDR3aa	CDR3nt
TRBV9	NA	TRBD2	TRBJ2-2	CASRAAGAANTGELFF	TGTGCCAGCAGGGCAGCGGGAGCCGCTAACACCGGGGAGCTGTTTTTT
TRBV27	NA	TRBD1	TRBJ1-1	CASSPQGDMNTEAFF	TGTGCCAGCAGTCCTCAGGGGGACATGAACACTGAAGCTTTCTTT
TRBV7-9	NA	TRBD1	TRBJ1-2	CASSLVGGRQGDGYTF	TGTGCCAGCAGCTTAGTAGGAGGAAGACAGGGCGATGGCTACACCTTC
TRBV3-1/TRBV3-2	NA	NA	TRBJ2-1	CASSQDPFTWQFF	TGTGCCAGCAGCCAAGATCCCTTTACTTGGCAGTTCTTC
TRBV7-2	few	NA	TRBJ1-5	CASSDRTGGNQPQHF	TGTGCCAGCAGCGATAGGACCGGGGGCAATCAGCCCCAGCATTTT
TRBV4-1	few	NA	TRBJ1-1	CASSQGLWAFF	TGCGCCAGCAGCCAAGGACTCTGGGCTTTCTTT
TRBV27	NA	TRBD1	TRBJ1-5	CASSFDRVQPQHF	TGTGCCAGCAGTTTCGACAGGGTTCAGCCCCAGCATTTT
TRBV7-2	NA	NA	TRBJ1-4	CASSRPREKLFF	TGTGCCAGCAGCAGACCCAGGGAAAAACTGTTTTTT
TRBV7-2	once	NA	TRBJ2-5	CASSPGHPNQETQYF	TGTGCCAGCAGCCCCGGTCACCCAAACCAAGAGACCCAGTACTTC
TRBV3-1/TRBV3-2	NA	NA	TRBJ1-2	CASSQAGGVDGYTF	TGTGCCAGCAGCCAAGCGGGGGGGGTCGATGGCTACACCTTC
TRBV3-1/TRBV3-2	NA	NA	TRBJ2-7	CASSRVLGEQYF	TGTGCCAGCAGCCGGGTCCTCGGGGAGCAGTACTTC
TRBV7-9	NA	TRBD1	TRBJ1-6	CASRAQGEMGATLHF	TGTGCCAGCAGGGCACAGGGGGAGATGGGGGCCACCCTCCACTTT
TRBV7-3	NA	NA	TRBJ2-1	CASSPNPQGRSYNEQFF	TGTGCCAGCAGCCCAAACCCACAGGGCCGCTCCTACAATGAGCAGTTCTTC
TRBV6-5	NA	TRBD1	TRBJ1-2	CASSSRQGSLSGYTF	TGTGCCAGCAGCTCTCGACAGGGTTCTTTGAGTGGCTACACCTTC
TRBV20-1	NA	NA	TRBJ2-7	CSASRGEHSYEQYF	TGCAGTGCTAGTAGAGGCGAACACTCCTACGAGCAGTATTTC
TRBV24-1	NA	NA	TRBJ2-3	CATSDSRTVPTDTQYF	TGTGCCACCAGTGATTCTCGGACAGTCCCCACAGATACGCAGTATTTT
TRBV4-2	NA	NA	TRBJ2-7	CASSRNGLDEQYF	TGTGCCAGCAGCCGCAATGGACTGGACGAGCAGTACTTC
TRBV27	NA	TRBD2	TRBJ2-1	CASSSSGSYYNEQFF	TGTGCCAGCAGTTCGAGCGGGAGTTACTACAATGAGCAGTTCTTC
TRBV7-8	once	TRBD1	TRBJ1-5	CASRTGTGTHQPQHF	TGTGCCAGCAGGACCGGGACAGGCACTCATCAGCCCCAGCATTTT
TRBV5-1	NA	NA	TRBJ2-2	CASSARGNTGELFF	TGCGCCAGCAGCGCCAGGGGGAACACCGGGGAGCTGTTTTTT
TRBV10-1	NA	TRBD1	TRBJ1-1	CGGTGGTEAFF	TGCGGGGGGACAGGGGGCACTGAAGCTTTCTTT
TRBV29-1	NA	TRBD1	TRBJ2-3	CGLRQGAADTQYF	TGCGGCCTGCGACAGGGGGCAGCGGATACGCAGTATTTT
TRBV30	NA	TRBD2	TRBJ2-1	CAWRKPGGNGEQFF	TGTGCCTGGAGGAAACCGGGGGGGAACGGTGAGCAGTTCTTC
TRBV5-1	NA	TRBD1	TRBJ2-7	CASSLSDRGYEQYF	TGCGCCAGCAGCTTGTCGGACAGGGGCTACGAGCAGTACTTC
TRBV6-5	NA	NA	TRBJ2-7	CASSPYSEQYF	TGTGCCAGCAGTCCATACAGCGAGCAGTACTTC
TRBV9	NA	NA	TRBJ1-1	CASSVRTENTEAFF	TGTGCCAGCAGCGTAAGGACAGAAAACACTGAAGCTTTCTTT
TRBV5-4	NA	TRBD2	TRBJ2-7	CASSLEREGLGQYF	TGTGCCAGCAGCCTCGAGCGGGAGGGCCTGGGGCAGTACTTC
TRBV7-2	NA	NA	TRBJ2-2	CASRRDPNTGELFF	TGTGCCAGCCGCCGCGATCCTAACACCGGGGAGCTGTTTTTT
TRBV7-8	NA	TRBD1	TRBJ1-1	CASSLADRGITEAFF	TGTGCCAGCAGCTTAGCTGACAGGGGGATCACTGAAGCTTTCTTT
TRBV10-3	NA	TRBD2	TRBJ2-2	CAISEFGGTNTGELFF	TGTGCCATCAGTGAGTTCGGGGGGACGAACACCGGGGAGCTGTTTTTT
TRBV11-2	NA	TRBD1	TRBJ2-7	CASSFTVGGPGEQYF	TGTGCCAGCAGCTTCACCGTAGGGGGCCCGGGGGAGCAGTACTTC
TRBV6-5	NA	NA	TRBJ1-1	CASSSRSTEAFF	TGTGCCAGCAGCTCGAGAAGCACTGAAGCTTTCTTT
TRBV6-5	NA	NA	TRBJ2-3	CASSYGRRVSTDTQYF	TGTGCCAGCAGTTACGGGAGGCGCGTTAGCACAGATACGCAGTATTTT
TRBV7-9	NA	NA	TRBJ2-7	CASSLRSDDEQYF	TGTGCCAGCAGCTTGAGGAGCGACGACGAGCAGTACTTC
TRBV5-4	few	NA	TRBJ2-5	CASSAGRQETQYF	TGTGCCAGCAGCGCGGGACGGCAAGAGACCCAGTACTTC
TRBV24-1	NA	TRBD2	TRBJ2-3	CATSEPSGRGADTQYF	TGTGCCACCAGTGAACCCAGCGGGAGGGGCGCAGATACGCAGTATTTT
TRBV6-1	NA	NA	TRBJ2-3	CASSEGTPGVDTQYF	TGTGCCAGCAGTGAAGGAACGCCCGGGGTCGATACGCAGTATTTT
TRBV7-2	NA	NA	TRBJ2-5	CASSLTPGETQYF	TGTGCCAGCAGCTTAACCCCCGGGGAGACCCAGTACTTC
TRBV27	NA	NA	TRBJ1-2	CATMTGLSGYTF	TGTGCCACCATGACAGGTCTTTCTGGCTACACCTTC
TRBV2	NA	TRBD1	TRBJ2-7	CASSPLVKPGQGDEQYF	TGTGCCAGCAGTCCCCTAGTTAAGCCGGGACAGGGAGACGAGCAGTACTTC
TRBV4-3	NA	TRBD1	TRBJ2-1	CASSQDVRQGEYNEQFF	TGCGCCAGCAGCCAAGACGTAAGGCAGGGGGAGTACAATGAGCAGTTCTTC
TRBV5-1	NA	TRBD1	TRBJ2-7	CASSLGQGGYEQYF	TGCGCCAGCAGCTTAGGACAGGGTGGATACGAGCAGTACTTC
TRBV6-4	NA	TRBD1	TRBJ2-1	CANRDRGKTWVPNEQFF	TGTGCCAACCGGGACAGGGGGAAGACGTGGGTGCCCAATGAGCAGTTCTTC
TRBV6-5	NA	NA	TRBJ2-7	CASSYLNREQYF	TGTGCCAGCAGTTACCTAAACAGGGAGCAGTACTTC
TRBV9	many	TRBD1	TRBJ1-2	CASSYRTGGGGYTF	TGTGCCAGCAGCTACCGGACAGGCGGCGGTGGCTACACCTTC
TRBV10-3	NA	NA	TRBJ2-2	CASGRETMNTGELFF	TGTGCGTCAGGAAGAGAGACAATGAACACCGGGGAGCTGTTTTTT
TRBV28	NA	TRBD1	TRBJ1-2	CASSPTGQLYGYTF	TGTGCCAGCAGTCCTACGGGACAGCTCTATGGCTACACCTTC
TRBV7-2	NA	TRBD1	TRBJ1-2	CASSSVQGEYGYTF	TGTGCCAGCAGCTCGGTACAGGGGGAGTATGGCTACACCTTC
TRBV7-9	NA	NA	TRBJ1-2	CASSLEAGLGYTF	TGTGCCAGCAGCTTAGAAGCGGGGTTAGGCTACACCTTC
TRBV18	few	NA	TRBJ2-6	CASSPPEGATGANVLTF	TGTGCCAGCTCACCACCCGAAGGGGCAACTGGGGCCAACGTCCTGACTTTC
TRBV7-8	NA	TRBD2	TRBJ2-1	CASSFGTGTSGYEQFF	TGTGCCAGCAGCTTCGGAACCGGGACTAGCGGGTATGAGCAGTTCTTC
TRBV19	NA	TRBD2	TRBJ2-3	CASSIEAGDPTDTQYF	TGTGCCAGTAGTATAGAGGCGGGAGACCCCACAGATACGCAGTATTTT
TRBV7-2	NA	NA	TRBJ1-1	CASSFDSLNTEAFF	TGTGCCAGCAGCTTCGACAGCCTGAACACTGAAGCTTTCTTT
TRBV7-8	NA	NA	TRBJ1-2	CASSPRGGSAANYGYTF	TGTGCCAGCAGCCCGCGGGGAGGGAGCGCGGCTAACTATGGCTACACCTTC
TRBV2	NA	NA	TRBJ1-5	CASSEEWSRQHQPQHF	TGTGCCAGCAGTGAAGAATGGAGCCGGCAGCATCAGCCCCAGCATTTT
TRBV7-8	NA	TRBD1	TRBJ2-2	CASSLVLDRALTGELFF	TGTGCCAGCAGCTTAGTTTTGGACAGGGCTTTGACCGGGGAGCTGTTTTTT
TRBV19	NA	NA	TRBJ2-7	CASSINTYEQYF	TGTGCCAGTAGTATTAATACCTACGAGCAGTACTTC
TRBV4-1	NA	NA	TRBJ2-2	CASSQDSSSTGELFF	TGCGCCAGCAGCCAAGACAGTTCGTCCACCGGGGAGCTGTTTTTT
TRBV19	NA	NA	TRBJ1-6	CASSSGTDSSPLHF	TGTGCCAGTAGTTCCGGGACGGACAGTTCACCCCTCCACTTT
TRBV27	NA	TRBD2	TRBJ2-3	CASSSRRTSGRSSTDTQYF	TGTGCCAGCAGTTCCCGTCGGACTAGCGGGAGGTCTAGCACAGATACGCAGTATTTT